A selection of T cell receptor beta chains follows, all from one sample in a study of cytomegalovirus exposure and HLA in healthy donors. TCRdb's table, derived via immunoSEQ multiplex PCR, lists solely in-frame clones and lacks some. The sample includes roughly 300,000 clones, 86% of them seen just once. The source material was PBMCs. These receptors were taken from a man in his forties in good health and CMV-seropositive. Each CDR3 is given with its conserved first and last residue. D genes are given only for firm matches. Size values are once, few and many counts, or a class for expanded clones, and some rows have none.

abundance	v_gene	j_gene	d_gene	CDR3nt	CDR3aa
few	TRBV13	TRBJ2-7	NA	TGTGCCAGCAGCTTAGGGGATAGCCCCTACGAGCAGTACTTC	CASSLGDSPYEQYF
NA	TRBV10-1	TRBJ2-3	NA	TGCGCCAGCAGTGAGACGGGAAACACAGATACGCAGTATTTT	CASSETGNTDTQYF
NA	TRBV28	TRBJ1-2	TRBD1	TGTGCCAGCAGCCCCGGGACAGCGCACTATGGCTACACCTTC	CASSPGTAHYGYTF
NA	TRBV27	TRBJ2-3	NA	TGTGCCAGCGGGGAACTGGGCGAGGGGGCAGATACGCAGTATTTT	CASGELGEGADTQYF
NA	TRBV5-5	TRBJ2-5	NA	TGTGCCAGCAGCTTGGCAGGTCCCCAAGAGACCCAGTACTTC	CASSLAGPQETQYF
NA	TRBV5-4	TRBJ2-2	NA	TGTGCCACCCGACAGGATATGAACACCGGGGAGCTGTTTTTT	CATRQDMNTGELFF
NA	TRBV15	TRBJ2-5	NA	TGTGCCACCAGCAGCGAAAGCCGGGAGTACTTC	CATSSESREYF
NA	TRBV6-1	TRBJ2-1	TRBD1	TGTGCCAGCAGTGGCCGGGACAGGGGGCTAGGGGAGCAGTTCTTC	CASSGRDRGLGEQFF
NA	TRBV6-5	TRBJ1-2	NA	TGTGCCAGCAGTTCTCGGACAGCAGTCTATGGCTACACCTTC	CASSSRTAVYGYTF
NA	TRBV5-1	TRBJ1-1	TRBD1	TGCACCAGCAGCTTGAGGGACAGGGATTCGCACACTGAAGCTTTCTTT	CTSSLRDRDSHTEAFF
NA	TRBV28	TRBJ2-7	TRBD1	TGTGCCAGCAGTTTGGACAGGACAGGGGGTTTCAAGCAGTACTTC	CASSLDRTGGFKQYF
once	TRBV7-2	TRBJ2-7	NA	TGTGCCAGCAGCCGTAGCTTCTCCTACGAGCAGTACTTC	CASSRSFSYEQYF
NA	TRBV19	TRBJ2-4	TRBD2	TGTGCCAGTAGTATAGGTCCAGCGGGAAGCAAAAACATTCAGTACTTC	CASSIGPAGSKNIQYF
NA	TRBV28	TRBJ1-5	TRBD1	TGTGCCAGCCAGGGGGTGTATAGCAATCAGCCCCAGCATTTT	CASQGVYSNQPQHF
NA	TRBV28	TRBJ2-1	NA	TGTGCCAGCAGTTCCCCGGGTTTCGGGATCAACAATGAGCAGTTCTTC	CASSSPGFGINNEQFF
NA	TRBV27	TRBJ2-1	NA	TGTGCCAGTAGAGGGTTTCGCGACGACAATGAGCAGTTCTTC	CASRGFRDDNEQFF
NA	TRBV9	TRBJ2-1	TRBD2	TGTGCCAGCAGCCCAAGCCTTCCCCTAGCGGGTTCTCTCAATGAGCAGTTCTTC	CASSPSLPLAGSLNEQFF
NA	TRBV28	TRBJ1-1	NA	TGTGCCAGCAGTTTAATGGGCAGGGAAGCTTTCTTT	CASSLMGREAFF
once	TRBV28	TRBJ2-7	TRBD1	TGTGCCAGCAGAGCCGGGACAGGGAGCTCCTACGAGCAGTACTTC	CASRAGTGSSYEQYF
NA	TRBV19	TRBJ2-7	TRBD1	TGTGCCAGCGGACAGGGTCTCTCCTACGAGCAGTACTTC	CASGQGLSYEQYF
NA	TRBV19	TRBJ2-1	TRBD1	TGTGCCAGTTCGGACAGGGGTTACAACAATGAGCAGTTCTTC	CASSDRGYNNEQFF
NA	TRBV28	TRBJ2-7	TRBD2	TGTGCCAGCAGTGCTAGCGGGAGGAGGGTCCACGAGCAGTACTTC	CASSASGRRVHEQYF
NA	TRBV13	TRBJ2-7	NA	TGTGCCAGCAGGGGGGCAGGCGGCTACGGGCAGTACTTC	CASRGAGGYGQYF
NA	TRBV4-1	TRBJ2-7	TRBD2	TGCGCCAGCAGCCAAGAGGTAGCGGGGGCCTACGAGCAGTACTTC	CASSQEVAGAYEQYF
NA	TRBV2	TRBJ1-4	TRBD1	TGTGCCAGCAGCCGACAGGGGATAAGGGCTAATGAAAAACTGTTTTTT	CASSRQGIRANEKLFF
NA	TRBV9	TRBJ2-7	NA	TGTGCCAGCAGCGTAGGCAGGGACTCCTACGAGCAGTACTTC	CASSVGRDSYEQYF
once	TRBV18	TRBJ1-1	NA	TGTGCCAGCTCACCGGGGGGGGGCCCAAACACTGAAGCTTTCTTT	CASSPGGGPNTEAFF
NA	TRBV27	TRBJ2-7	TRBD2	TGTGCCAGCAGTCGACAGCGGGAGGGCCGCTACGAGCAGTACTTC	CASSRQREGRYEQYF
NA	TRBV29-1	TRBJ1-1	NA	TGCAGCGTTGCGGTCAGACATGCTGAAGCTTTCTTT	CSVAVRHAEAFF
few	TRBV5-1	TRBJ1-1	NA	TGCGCCAGTAAACCCCAAGACATCACAGGCACTGAAGCTTTCTTT	CASKPQDITGTEAFF
NA	TRBV7-9	TRBJ2-7	TRBD2	TGTGCCAGCAGCTTAGTAAGCAGGACTAGTGATTACGAGCAGTACTTC	CASSLVSRTSDYEQYF
NA	TRBV13	TRBJ1-3	NA	TGTGCCAGCAGCGTACCAGGGGTAGCTGGAAACACCATATATTTT	CASSVPGVAGNTIYF
NA	TRBV6-6	TRBJ2-5	NA	TGTGCCAGCAGTGAGTCACTAGGGGAGACCCAGTACTTC	CASSESLGETQYF
NA	TRBV7-9	TRBJ2-3	NA	TGTGCCAGCAGCCCTCCCTCAGATACGCAGTATTTT	CASSPPSDTQYF
NA	TRBV10-1	TRBJ1-2	NA	TGCGCCAGCAGTGAGGAGGCAGACTATGGCTACACCTTC	CASSEEADYGYTF
NA	TRBV5-1	TRBJ1-4	NA	TGCGCCAGCAGCTTGCGGGGAGCCTCAACTAATGAAAAACTGTTTTTT	CASSLRGASTNEKLFF
few	TRBV7-2	TRBJ2-1	NA	TGTGCCAGCAGCTTGTCCCGGGAGTTTTACAATGAGCAGTTCTTC	CASSLSREFYNEQFF
NA	TRBV5-6	TRBJ1-2	NA	TGTGCCAGCAGCTTGGGGACTACTAACTATGGCTACACCTTC	CASSLGTTNYGYTF
NA	TRBV7-3	TRBJ2-3	TRBD1	TGTGCCAGCAGCTCCGGGACAGGGCTGACAGATACGCAGTATTTT	CASSSGTGLTDTQYF
few	TRBV19	TRBJ1-5	NA	TGTGCCAGTAGCCGGGGGGGGGAACGCAATCAGCCCCAGCATTTT	CASSRGGERNQPQHF
few	TRBV28	TRBJ2-5	NA	TGTGCCACCTCCCCCCCGACAGAAGAGACCCAGTACTTC	CATSPPTEETQYF
NA	TRBV27	TRBJ2-1	NA	TGTGCCAGCAGTGGACAGTCGTACAATGAGCAGTTCTTC	CASSGQSYNEQFF
NA	TRBV11-2	TRBJ2-1	TRBD2	TGTGCCAGCAGCCCGGGACTAGCGGGGGCTGAGCAGTTCTTC	CASSPGLAGAEQFF
once	TRBV6-5	TRBJ2-7	NA	TGTGCCAGCAGTTACTCGAAACTCTACGAGCAGTACTTC	CASSYSKLYEQYF
NA	TRBV10-3	TRBJ1-2	NA	TGTGCCATCAGTGGTCTTATCCGCTATGGCTACACCTTC	CAISGLIRYGYTF
NA	TRBV5-1	TRBJ1-1	NA	TGCGCCAGCAGCTTGGTGCCAGCGACCACTGAAGCTTTCTTT	CASSLVPATTEAFF
NA	TRBV28	TRBJ2-7	TRBD1	TGTGCCAGCAGCCGGACAGGGGACTACGAGCAGTACTTC	CASSRTGDYEQYF
NA	TRBV28	TRBJ2-7	TRBD2	TGTGCCAGCAGCAAATTTAGCGGGCGCTCCTACGAGCAGTACTTC	CASSKFSGRSYEQYF
NA	TRBV5-6	TRBJ1-2	NA	TGTGCCAGCAGCCCGGGGGACCCCGCTGCCGATTTCTACACCTTC	CASSPGDPAADFYTF
NA	TRBV7-9	TRBJ1-2	NA	TGTGCCAGCAGCGCATACGGACACGATGCTTACTATGGCTACACCTTC	CASSAYGHDAYYGYTF
NA	TRBV27	TRBJ2-6	NA	TGTGCCAGCAGTTTTCAGGGCCCTGTCCGCGGGGCCAACGTCCTGACTTTC	CASSFQGPVRGANVLTF
NA	TRBV7-9	TRBJ2-1	NA	TGTGCCAGCAGCCCGAAGATTCGGAATGAGCAGTTCTTC	CASSPKIRNEQFF
NA	TRBV27	TRBJ1-1	NA	TGTGCCAGCAGTTCTTCAATCAACAGGGCTGGTAACACTGAAGCTTTCTTT	CASSSSINRAGNTEAFF
NA	TRBV11-1	TRBJ2-1	NA	TGTGCCAGCAGCTTCCTACAGGGTAGGCGGCTAGCCAATTACAATGAGCAGTTCTTC	CASSFLQGRRLANYNEQFF
few	TRBV7-9	TRBJ1-1	NA	TGTGCCAGCAGCTTATGGACAAGGAGGAACACTGAAGCTTTCTTT	CASSLWTRRNTEAFF
NA	TRBV11-2	TRBJ2-7	NA	TGTGCCAGCAGCCCTGGCTCCGAGCAGTACTTC	CASSPGSEQYF